This T cell receptor (beta chain) is drawn from a study of technical replicates of blood from a handful of donors. The V end lost 1 base, the J end lost 5 bases, and 5 bases lay between the germline ends. The CDR3 runs 12 residues. Germline V CDR1 and CDR2: SEHNR, FQNEAQ (reference sequence). Clones were read by immunoSEQ multiplex PCR, and TCRdb kept only the in-frame ones, dropping some. Found here are over 60,000 clones, 93% of them singletons; the top ten hold 0.25% to 0.3%. This clone was picked up a small number of times. The sample was T cells isolated from PBMCs. This sequence originates from a human donor in good health. The genes are TRBV7-9 and TRBJ1-1; possibly TRBD1 for D (5 bases). CDR3 in DNA: TGTGCCAGCAGCTTAGACAGGACTGAAGCTTTCTTT. This encodes CASSLDRTEAFF.